The subject of this entry is one T cell receptor (beta chain). Its specific antigen is unknown. Base qualities are not recorded, but no much larger clone differs from it by a single base. The germline V gene provides CDR1 ENHRY and CDR2 SYGVKD. The CDR3 runs 13 amino acids, cysteine and phenylalanine included. Only the CDR3 DNA is retained, 39 bases long and in frame from the first base. The junction carries 9 bases between V and J, which are trimmed by 6 bases and 1 base respectively. TCR cDNA was synthesized by 5'RACE template switching, which introduced a universal primer site and unique molecular identifiers. Priming for cDNA synthesis came from both the TCR alpha and TCR beta constant segments. Library amplification involved two PCR steps, and the second step added sample barcodes and sequencing adapters. Sequencing of libraries was performed on Illumina HiSeq 2500 (2x100 bp) or NovaSeq (2x150 bp). The paper's data handling went like this. Demultiplexing of reads and collapsing into UMI consensus sequences were performed with MIGEC, and V(D)J alignment was carried out with MiXCR. Vaccine-responding clonotypes were identified with edgeR using replicate PBMC samples, with FDR below 0.01 and a log2 fold change above 5 up to day 15 being required. CD4 or CD8 identity was assigned to each bulk clonotype according to whether the clonotype was present at higher abundance in the sequenced CD4 repertoire or the sequenced CD8 repertoire. TCRdb trimmed public reads at Q25 via fastp, called clones via MiXCR and kept in-frame beta chains. Each entry merges the rows of one CDR3 protein and shows their most common DNA and genes. Clone size and V and J calls follow TCRdb, not the original study. Here the sample has 250,000 or so distinct CDR3 sequences; 6.9% occur a single time. The biggest ten clones account for 0.85% of the sample.

This sample is drawn from a study of T cells after yellow fever vaccination (dated by TCRdb to about 2019). Turning to the overall study: Libraries from fractions with low cell numbers were prepared with the SMART-Seq v4 Ultra Low Input RNA kit. To follow T-cell clones before and after both primary and booster YFV17D yellow fever vaccination, bulk TCR alpha and beta repertoires underwent longitudinal sequencing. Two healthy male donors made up the cohort, one aged 18 to 29 years and the other aged 30 to 40 years. Blood was collected at multiple timepoints before and after primary and secondary immunization, and bulk PBMC replicates and cell subsets were isolated.

In the paper's terms, the treatment or condition label means: live attenuated yellow fever vaccine strain. PBMCs were isolated from peripheral blood using a standard Ficoll-Paque protocol. Dynabeads CD4 and CD8 positive selection kits were used to isolate CD4 and CD8 T-cell fractions. TriZol was used to extract RNA from bulk PBMCs, CD4 and CD8 fractions, and dextramer-positive and dextramer-negative fractions. Here is what the overall study found, with its caveats: Because only a couple of donors were included in the study, the extent to which the findings can be generalized is limited. After the booster, most clones that had expanded after primary vaccination were detected again (approximately 95% of CD4 and around nine tenths of CD8), suggesting broad maintenance of memory. Computational filtering was needed because FACS-sorted repertoires could contain abundant contaminating clonotypes from the bulk population. A small fraction of clonotypes appeared in both the CD4 and CD8 compartments, likely as a result of convergent recombination. Compared with the primary T-cell response, the secondary T-cell response was faster but weaker, reaching its peak on day 5 rather than on day 15.

The chain is assembled from TRBV10-3 and TRBJ1-1; 5 matching bases give a weak D call of TRBD1. The starting material was CD4+ T cells sorted from PBMCs, obtained 15 days after the yellow fever booster vaccination. The source of this sequence is a man aged 25-45 years who received the YFV17D yellow fever vaccine. CDR3 region: CAIRGTGNTEAFF. The bases are TGTGCCATCAGGGGAACAGGGAACACTGAAGCTTTCTTT.